This T cell receptor beta chain was documented in a study of blood T cell repertoires in COVID-19. Overall study context: The samples span acute and convalescent COVID-19 from the United States, Italy and Spain.

The length of the CDR3 is 14 residues. Germline CDR1 and CDR2: SEHNR and FQNEAQ (reference sequence). V lost 3 bases and J 4 bases, leaving 12 bases between the germline ends. TCRdb keeps only in-frame clones here, not all; method: immunoSEQ multiplex PCR. The table lists about 170,000 clones, approximately 86% of them singletons. The TCR originated in a woman aged 80 or over with COVID-19, enrolled during active disease. The V call is TRBV7-9, the J call TRBJ1-2; D remains unclear. The sequenced material came from peripheral blood. For the CDR3, the DNA is TGTGCCAGCAGCTTCCCTGGCGACACCTATGGCTACACCTTC. Its protein product is CASSFPGDTYGYTF.